The clone carrying this TCR beta chain occurred many times. The antigen is not known. The data stem from a study of CD8 T cells in ankylosing spondylitis. General study points: The authors reported significant enrichment of disease-linked clones in matched ankylosing spondylitis synovial fluid. Seemingly characteristic of ankylosing spondylitis blood was a TCR beta motif consisting of several highly homologous variants. Disease-linked clones displayed a CD8+ phenotype and appeared relatively rarely in peripheral blood.

The germline gives CDR1 KGHSH, CDR2 LQKENI. V was pared by 2 bases and J by 2 bases, with 9 bases of the junction left unmatched. The CDR3 covers 17 residues. Quantitative barcoded 5'-RACE was used to prepare TCR beta libraries. Via MiXCR, TCRdb re-called the 5' RACE reads, giving one row per CDR3 protein. The table records 200,000 or so distinct CDR3 sequences, roughly 24% of them present only once. The sequencing input was blood, either unsorted or a sorted T cell fraction (not recorded which). The origin of this receptor is a male donor with ankylosing spondylitis or in good health (not recorded which). V is TRBV18 and J is TRBJ1-2; 9 nucleotides align to TRBD1. The CDR3 region has the DNA TGTGCCAGCTCACCAACCTCTTTAGGGACAGGGAACTATGGCTACACCTTC. As protein: CASSPTSLGTGNYGYTF.